The following is a T cell receptor beta chain sequence with its context. The method was immunoSEQ multiplex PCR; TCRdb's version includes in-frame clones alone and lacks a portion of them. The table has approximately 760,000 clones, 70% to 90% seen once. This sample was included in a study of shared T cell receptors in the human thymus. The CDR3 has 15 residues. Germline loops: CDR1 MNHNY, CDR2 SVGAGI (reference sequence). Trimming took off 5 bases at V and 8 bases at J, with 21 bases between the two ends. The sample was also linked to a second study, of human thymus T cells. According to that study: In corrective heart surgery, resections were taken, and these provided the thymus tissue.

V gene TRBV6-6 combines with J gene TRBJ1-2; perhaps TRBD1 as D (6 bases). The sequence was collected from a girl under two years old with a congenital heart defect. Sequencing was performed on thymocytes. The CDR3: CASSAVLQGRGGYTF. The CDR3 bases are TGTGCCAGCAGTGCAGTGTTACAGGGCCGGGGCGGCTACACCTTC.